This T cell receptor beta chain was sequenced during a study of spatial heterogeneity in lung cancer. Broader study findings: It was found that expanded intratumoral alpha and beta TCR counts tracked tumor mutation counts.

CDR1 and CDR2 from the germline V gene are SGHAT and FQNNGV. This CDR3 has 19 amino acids. The V segment lost 6 bases and the J segment 6 bases; nucleotides outside the gene matches: 16. As to this clonotype: What it binds is not known.

Time point denoted: sample taken at primary tumor resection. TCRdb re-called the 5' RACE reads through MiXCR, storing one row per CDR3 protein. The sample carries about 23,000 distinct CDR3 sequences, roughly 6.7% recorded once. V usage is TRBV11-2 and J usage is TRBJ2-2, with 13 nucleotides matching TRBD2. The source was lung tumor tissue, collected at surgery. The receptor was isolated from a male donor with early-stage non-small cell lung cancer. The DNA of the CDR3 is TGTGCCAGCAGACAAGGACTAGCGGGAGCATTAATAAAGGCCGGGGAGCTGTTTTTT. Encoded protein: CASRQGLAGALIKAGELFF. The full variable domain, in which reference TRBV11-2 and TRBJ2-2 provide the parts outside the CDR3, is EAGVAQSPRYKIIEKRQSVAFWCNPISGHATLYWYQQILGQGPKLLIQFQNNGVVDDSQLPKDRFSAERLKGVDSTLKIQPAKLEDSAVYLCASRQGLAGALIKAGELFFGEGSRLTVL.